Below are 13 T cell receptor beta chains sequenced from a single sample in a study of OX40 agonist ivuxolimab in advanced cancers. TCRdb keeps only in-frame clones here, not all; method: immunoSEQ multiplex PCR. The table has about 120,000 clones, approximately 92% seen once. Specimen: CD4+ or CD8+ T cells sorted from blood, collected in a trial of the OX40 agonist ivuxolimab. These receptor sequences come from an adult with an advanced solid tumor such as melanoma, head and neck, liver or kidney cancer.

The rearrangement links TRBV4-1 to TRBJ2-5, with TRBD2 matching over 15 bases. The CDR3 length is 16 residues. The V gene's germline CDR1 is MGHRA and CDR2 YSYEKL. V trimming: 4 bases; J trimming: 3 bases; junction bases outside the gene matches: 3. CDR3 sequence: CASSPRTSGGEETQYF. CDR3 DNA sequence: TGCGCCAGCAGCCCCCGGACTAGCGGGGGGGAAGAGACCCAGTACTTC.

The CDR3 protein is CASSFGSGGAREQFF. DNA for the CDR3: TGTGCCAGCAGCTTTGGGAGCGGGGGGGCCCGGGAGCAGTTCTTC. This chain links TRBV7-2 with TRBJ2-1, with 10 bases that match TRBD2. CDR1 is SGHTA, CDR2 FQGNSA, per germline. The junction had 9 bases not matched to a gene; V was cut back by 3 bases and J by 10 bases. The CDR3 contains 15 residues.

The chain employs TRBV6-1 and TRBJ2-7; 10 positions agree with TRBD1. Germline CDR1 is MNHNS and CDR2 is SASEGT. J gave up 1 base and V 4 bases, and 7 bases lay outside the gene matches. The CDR3 sequence is 16 residues long. The CDR3 coding sequence is TGTGCCAGCAGTGCCGGGACAGGGGTCCGTTCCTACGAGCAGTACTTC. This codes for CASSAGTGVRSYEQYF.

This chain links TRBV30 with TRBJ1-3, with D perhaps TRBD1 (6 bases). This CDR3 contains 14 residues. Trimming stripped 8 bases from V and 2 bases from J, with 16 bases between. Germline V gene sequence: CDR1 GTSNPN, CDR2 SVGIG (reference sequence). CDR3 sequence reads: CARTGNRAGNTIYF. The CDR3 DNA follows: TGTGCCCGGACCGGGAACAGGGCTGGAAACACCATATATTTT. The full variable domain, its missing parts supplied by reference TRBV30 and TRBJ1-3, is SQTIHQWPATLVQPVGSPLSLECTVEGTSNPNLYWYRQAAGRGLQLLFYSVGIGQISSEVPQNLSASRPQDRQFILSSKKLLLSDSGFYLCARTGNRAGNTIYFGEGSWLTVV.

The chain links TRBV5-3 to TRBJ2-7; 7 nucleotides line up with TRBD2. TRBV5-3 has ORF status, its function being uncertain. The CDR3 consists of 13 residues. J lost 6 bases, V lost 7 bases, and 10 bases had no gene match. The CDR3 DNA reads TGTGCCAGACTGTGCTCTAGGGAGGGCGAGCAGTACTTC. This sequence encodes CARLCSREGEQYF.

This clone appeared a single time. The chain has TRBV10-3 and TRBJ2-5; TRBD2 aligns across 7 bases. The length of the CDR3 is 13 residues. Germline V gene data show CDR1 as ENHRY and CDR2 as SYGVKD. Unmatched junction bases numbered 8, after V lost 9 bases and J lost 4 bases. The CDR3 nucleotides are TGTGCCATTTCGGGACTACCGGGAGAGACCCAGTACTTC. Its protein is CAISGLPGETQYF.

This clone was seen once. CDR3 sequence (DNA): TGCGCCAGCAGCTCCCTCGGCGCTAGCGGGGTCCATGAGCAGTTCTTC. It translates to CASSSLGASGVHEQFF. V and J are TRBV5-1 and TRBJ2-1; 9 bases match TRBD2. Germline CDR1 is SGHRS and CDR2 is YFSETQ. Trimming took 3 bases from V and 8 from J; bases not matched to a gene: 12. This CDR3 is 16 amino acids long.

This clone was counted a few times. The chain employs TRBV2 and TRBJ1-5; TRBD1 matches at 9 bases. The J segment lost 1 base and the V segment lost 6 bases, leaving 7 bases of the junction unmatched. Germline V gives CDR1 SNHLY, CDR2 FYNNEI. CDR3 length: 16 residues. Here the CDR3 DNA reads TGTGCCAGCAGGTTGGGGACAGGGACCAGCAATCAGCCCCAGCATTTT. Its translation is CASRLGTGTSNQPQHF.

In the case of this clone: Other nucleotide sequences from this sample produce the same CDR3. The chain joins TRBV5-6 to TRBJ1-2; 7 bases agree with TRBD1. Germline V gives CDR1 SGHDT, CDR2 YYEEEE. CDR3 length: 14 residues. Losses at the gene ends were 4 bases for V and 2 bases for J; bases not matched to a gene: 5. The CDR3 loop is CASSPGTANYGYTF. The CDR3 DNA follows: TGTGCCAGCAGCCCTGGGACAGCGAACTATGGCTACACCTTC.

This clone was recorded once. The V and J genes are TRBV6-1 and TRBJ1-1; TRBD1 matches 7 bases. Looked up from germline, CDR1 is MNHNS and CDR2 is SASEGT. The V segment lost 3 bases and the J segment 1 base; nucleotides outside the gene matches: 2. CDR3 length: 14 amino acids. The CDR3 DNA reads TGTGCCAGCAGTGAGGCAGGGGGGAACACTGAAGCTTTCTTT. Protein sequence: CASSEAGGNTEAFF.

The rearrangement links TRBV2 to TRBJ2-5; D gene unclear. Trimming removed 4 bases at V and 4 bases at J, with 16 bases between. This CDR3 has 15 residues. Germline V gene data show CDR1 as SNHLY and CDR2 as FYNNEI. CDR3 loop: CASSAPSAYRETQYF. As DNA, the CDR3 is TGTGCCAGCAGTGCCCCGAGCGCATACCGAGAGACCCAGTACTTC.

This clone appeared a single time. The chain joins TRBV5-6 to TRBJ2-7; the match to TRBD1 covers 7 bases. The CDR3 spans 13 residues. CDR1 and CDR2 from the germline V gene are SGHDT and YYEEEE. V gave up 1 base and J gave up 9 bases; unmatched junction bases: 7. In nucleotides, the CDR3 is TGTGCCAGCAGCTTGTGGTCAGGGGGTGGGCAGTACTTC. Its translation: CASSLWSGGGQYF.

The chain employs TRBV28 and TRBJ1-4; 7 bases are shared with TRBD1. V was clipped by 6 bases and J by 5 bases; unmatched bases: 12. Germline-derived CDR1 and CDR2 are MDHEN and SYDVKM. The CDR3 contains 16 residues. The CDR3 DNA follows: TGTGCCAGCAGGGGCTCCGGAACAGGGGACAATGAAAAACTGTTTTTT. Translation gives CASRGSGTGDNEKLFF. Together with reference TRBV28 and TRBJ1-4, the CDR3 gives the full variable domain: DVKVTQSSRYLVKRTGEKVFLECVQDMDHENMFWYRQDPGLGLRLIYFSYDVKMKEKGDIPEGYSVSREKKERFSLILESASTNQTSMYLCASRGSGTGDNEKLFFGSGTQLSVL.